This is a list of T cell receptor beta chains from one sample in a study of metastatic and nonmetastatic thyroid tumors. With MiXCR, TCRdb reprocessed the PCR reads. The sample shows about 14,000 clones, about 21% of them seen only once. Sequenced sample: blood. Every receptor here comes from a female donor with papillary thyroid cancer or a benign thyroid nodule (not recorded which). Some clones in this sample may be carry-over from other donors' samples. CDR3s include the opening cysteine and the closing phenylalanine or tryptophan. D genes are given only for firm matches. Expanded clones get a size class; other rows say once, few or many, or leave the size out.

TRBV6-5	.	TRBJ2-6	.	TGTGCCAGCAGTTATCTCGGGGCCAACGTCCTGACTTTC	CASSYLGANVLTF
TRBV6-1	medium-sized	TRBJ2-7	.	TGTGCCAGCAAGGGCGAAGGGGAGCAGTACTTC	CASKGEGEQYF
TRBV20-1	medium-sized	TRBJ2-2	.	TGCAGTGCGTCCAAAACAAAGGGCGGGGAGCTGTTTTTT	CSASKTKGGELFF
TRBV10-2	.	TRBJ2-3	.	TGCGCCAGCATAGCCGCAACAGACACAGATACGCAGTATTTT	CASIAATDTDTQYF
TRBV4-1	once	TRBJ2-5	.	TGCGCCAGCAGCCGCGGTATGGTACCCAGGCAAGAGACCCAGTACTTC	CASSRGMVPRQETQYF
TRBV2	many	TRBJ1-1	.	TGTGCCAGCCTACGGACAGCATGGAACACTGAAGCTTTCTTT	CASLRTAWNTEAFF
TRBV20-1	.	TRBJ2-7	TRBD2	TGCAGTGCAAAATGGACTAGCGGCTACGAGCAGTACTTC	CSAKWTSGYEQYF
TRBV24-1	many	TRBJ2-1	.	TGTGCCACCAGTGATTTGCTCGGGGGCAAGGAGCAGTTCTTC	CATSDLLGGKEQFF
TRBV10-3	medium-sized	TRBJ1-6	TRBD1	TGTGCCATCAGTGAGGAGGGGGCCGTTCATTCACCCCTCCACTTT	CAISEEGAVHSPLHF
TRBV6-1	few	TRBJ1-2	TRBD1	TGTGCCAGCGGAACAGGGGAAGGCTACACCTTC	CASGTGEGYTF
TRBV28	medium-sized	TRBJ2-3	TRBD2	TGTGCCAGCAGTTCCAGACTAGCGGGGCCAGATACGCAGTATTTT	CASSSRLAGPDTQYF
TRBV12-3/TRBV12-4	medium-sized	TRBJ2-7	.	TGTGCCAGCAGTTCCCTACGGGGGGCCCAAAGGTACGAGCAGTACTTC	CASSSLRGAQRYEQYF
TRBV9	.	TRBJ1-3	TRBD1	TGTGCCAGCAGCGGACAGGGGGCTGGAAACACCATATATTTT	CASSGQGAGNTIYF
TRBV7-2	many	TRBJ2-3	TRBD1	TGTGCCAGCAGCTGGACAGGGACAGATACGCAGTATTTT	CASSWTGTDTQYF
TRBV10-2	.	TRBJ2-7	TRBD1	TGCGCCAGTACAGCACAGGGGAACTACGAGCAGTACTTC	CASTAQGNYEQYF
TRBV11-3	medium-sized	TRBJ1-2	.	TGTGCCAGCAGCTTAGGACTGTACTATGGCTACACCTTC	CASSLGLYYGYTF
TRBV5-1	many	TRBJ1-1	.	TGCGCCAGCAGCCTGGACGTGGAGAGTGAAGCTTTCTTT	CASSLDVESEAFF
TRBV28	many	TRBJ1-1	TRBD1	TGTGCCAGCAGTTTACTCACAGGGGGCCAAACTGAAGCTTTCTTT	CASSLLTGGQTEAFF
TRBV12-3/TRBV12-4	few	TRBJ2-5	.	TGTGCAAGCAGCGAGAATAGCGGACAAGAGACCCAGTACTTC	CASSENSGQETQYF
TRBV3-1	.	TRBJ2-3	.	TGTGCCAGCAGCCAAGATTTGAATGTCGGGAGAGGAGATACGCAGTATTTC	CASSQDLNVGRGDTQYF
TRBV19	many	TRBJ2-1	.	TGTGCCAGTAGTATCGACGGAAGCTCCTACAATGAGCAGTTCTTC	CASSIDGSSYNEQFF
TRBV6-1	medium-sized	TRBJ2-7	TRBD2	TGTGCCAGCAGGAGCGGGGGGTCCTACGAGCAGTACTTC	CASRSGGSYEQYF
TRBV6-5	few	TRBJ1-2	.	TGTGCCAGCAGTTACCAAGACAGCTATGGCTACACCTTC	CASSYQDSYGYTF
TRBV4-3	.	TRBJ2-7	TRBD1	TGCGCCAGCATTCAAGTTAGGGGGACAGAGTCCTCCTACGAGCAGTACTTC	CASIQVRGTESSYEQYF
TRBV20-1	many	TRBJ1-4	.	TGCAGTGCTAGAGATTGGGATTTAGGGGGGTTTAGTGAAAAACTGTTTTTT	CSARDWDLGGFSEKLFF
TRBV19	many	TRBJ2-3	.	TGTGCCAGTAGTATGGGAGCGTTTAGCACAGATACGCAGTATTTT	CASSMGAFSTDTQYF
TRBV2	many	TRBJ2-5	.	TGTGCCAGCAGCGTCGGACGAGAGACCCAGTACTTC	CASSVGRETQYF
TRBV12-3/TRBV12-4	medium-sized	TRBJ1-6	TRBD1	TGTGCCAGCAGCAAGGAGGGGGCCGGGTCACCCCTCCACTTT	CASSKEGAGSPLHF
TRBV3-1	many	TRBJ2-3	.	TGTGCCAGCGCGGATGACAGGCAGGGGGATACGCAGTATTTT	CASADDRQGDTQYF
TRBV9	many	TRBJ2-7	.	TGTGCCAGCAGCGAGGGGACTTTTGGCGAGCAGTACTTC	CASSEGTFGEQYF
TRBV5-6	many	TRBJ1-6	.	TGTGCCAGCAGCTCGGGGAGGAATTCACCCCTCCACTTT	CASSSGRNSPLHF
TRBV6-4	medium-sized	TRBJ1-1	TRBD1	TGTGCCAGCAGTGCAACAGGGGGCACTGAAGCTTTCTTT	CASSATGGTEAFF
TRBV27	few	TRBJ1-2	TRBD1	TGTGCCAGCAGTGCCGAGACAGGGCACTATGGCTACACCTTC	CASSAETGHYGYTF
TRBV5-1	many	TRBJ2-3	.	TGCGCCAGCAGCCCCGACGACAGCACAGATACGCAGTATTTT	CASSPDDSTDTQYF
TRBV2	medium-sized	TRBJ2-5	TRBD2	TGTGCCAGCAGAAAACTAGCGAACCAAGAGACCCAGTACTTC	CASRKLANQETQYF
TRBV19	.	TRBJ2-3	.	TGTGCCATTACCGATCCAGGGACTAGCACAGATACGCAGTATTTT	CAITDPGTSTDTQYF
TRBV20-1	medium-sized	TRBJ2-7	.	TGCAGTGCTAGCCCCGGTTCCTACGAGCAGTACTTC	CSASPGSYEQYF
TRBV29-1	medium-sized	TRBJ2-1	.	TGCAGCGCCACAGGATACAATGAGCAGTTCTTC	CSATGYNEQFF
TRBV30	.	TRBJ2-2	.	TGTGCCTGGAGTAGAGGGGACGCCGGGGAGCTGTTTTTT	CAWSRGDAGELFF
TRBV5-1	.	TRBJ2-2	.	TGCGCCAGCAGCTTGGTCCTCGGGGAGCTGTTTTTT	CASSLVLGELFF
TRBV20-1	medium-sized	TRBJ1-6	.	TGCAGTGCTAGAGATGCCCTTTATGGGGGGGCAGATTCACCCCTCCACTTT	CSARDALYGGADSPLHF
TRBV19	many	TRBJ2-5	.	TGTGCCAGTAGTATTGGGCAGGACGAGACCCAGTACTTC	CASSIGQDETQYF
TRBV6-1	few	TRBJ1-2	.	TGTGCCAGCAGTGAAGGGTGGGGGAATGGCTACACCTTC	CASSEGWGNGYTF
TRBV9	.	TRBJ1-2	TRBD1	TGTGCCAGCAGCGCTGCCCCAGGGGGCGCGTACTATGGCTACACCTTC	CASSAAPGGAYYGYTF
TRBV12-3/TRBV12-4	.	TRBJ1-2	TRBD1	TGTGCCAGCAGTCCCGGACAGGGAGGCTATGGCTACACCTTC	CASSPGQGGYGYTF
TRBV11-3	.	TRBJ2-2	.	TGTGCCAGCAGCCGCCGACAGATAACTAACACCGGGGAGCTGTTTTTT	CASSRRQITNTGELFF
TRBV10-3	.	TRBJ2-1	TRBD1	TGTGCCATCAGTTGGGACAGCTCCTACAATGAGCAGTTCTTC	CAISWDSSYNEQFF
TRBV29-1	many	TRBJ1-4	.	TGCAGCGTTGAAGGCCGGGACGAGGGTGAAAAACTGTTTTTT	CSVEGRDEGEKLFF
TRBV2	once	TRBJ2-2	TRBD1	TGTGCCAGCAGTGGGACAGGGGAGCTCACCGGTGAGCTGTTTTTT	CASSGTGELTGELFF
TRBV5-1	medium-sized	TRBJ1-6	.	TGCGCCAGCAGCCCCGATCCGAATAATTCACCCCTCCACTTT	CASSPDPNNSPLHF